The entry below describes one T cell receptor beta chain. Its antigen is still unknown. From germline, CDR1 is SGDLS and CDR2 YYNGEE. This CDR3 spans 14 amino acids. Trimming removed 2 bases at V and 0 bases at J, with 7 bases between. This specimen belongs to a study of graft-versus-host responses after intestinal transplantation. On the study more broadly: Recipients underwent multivisceral, liver-intestinal, or isolated intestinal transplants. Anti-thymocyte globulin was used for induction in all recipients, who then took tacrolimus and steroids for approximately three years. General study findings and limits: GvH clonotypes were identified within recipient marrow, with a subset emerging first in ileum or blood. Allografts of one patient group, those with graft-donor T cell macrochimerism, had high graft-versus-host to host-versus-graft clonal ratios.

Clones were sequenced by immunoSEQ multiplex PCR, and TCRdb holds only the in-frame ones, with some missing. The sample records under 30,000 clones, 90% to 95% being singletons. The genes are TRBV9 and TRBJ2-3, with unresolved D. The TCR sequence derives from a human patient who received an intestinal transplant, so some T cells may come from the graft donor. Sequencing was performed on PBMCs, taken 18 days after transplant. The CDR3 sequence: CASSVAESTDTQYF. In DNA form, the CDR3 reads TGTGCCAGCAGCGTGGCCGAGAGCACAGATACGCAGTATTTT.